One and the same sample provided the 16 T cell receptor beta chains below, sequenced in a study of blood T cell repertoires in COVID-19 (dated by TCRdb to the early 2020s). The method behind the library was the immunoSEQ multiplex PCR assay. The clones in this table, taken by TCRdb from immuneACCESS, are in-frame only. Not every clone is retained; where verified, under half of the shortfall comes from an unresolved V gene, and the cause of the rest is unknown. This sample gives about 280,000 clones in total; roughly nine tenths of them show up just once. The ten largest clones represent roughly 6.3% of the sample. Sequenced: PBMCs or T cells enriched from blood (not recorded which). Receptors were obtained from a woman in her forties who had recovered from COVID-19.

This rearrangement joins TRBV18 to TRBJ2-7; 11 bases line up with TRBD2. The CDR3 has 16 amino acids. CDR1 is KGHSH and CDR2 is LQKENI in the germline V gene. The ends lost 2 bases at V and 5 bases at J; junction bases unmatched: 8. CDR3 nucleotides: TGTGCCAGCTCACCATCCAGACTAGCGGGAATCAACGAGCAGTACTTC. It encodes CASSPSRLAGINEQYF.

The chain employs TRBV2 and TRBJ2-5; the match to TRBD2 covers 8 bases. CDR3 length: 17 residues. Germline V gene sequence: CDR1 SNHLY, CDR2 FYNNEI. Trimming cost V 6 bases and J 7 bases; bases outside gene matches: 19. The DNA of the CDR3 is TGTGCCAGCAGGGAGGGGCTAGCGGGTCCAGGAGGGGGGACCCAGTACTTC. Its protein product is CASREGLAGPGGGTQYF.

J is TRBJ1-6 and V is TRBV6-2 or TRBV6-3; possible D gene TRBD1, 6 bases. V was pared by 2 bases and J by 2 bases, with 10 bases between. The V gene's germline CDR1 is MNHEY and CDR2 SVGEGT. This CDR3 is built from 16 residues. DNA for the CDR3: TGTGCCAGCAGTTACCGGGACACTGCCTATAATTCACCCCTCCACTTT. Translating gives CASSYRDTAYNSPLHF.

The chain joins TRBV7-3 to TRBJ2-1; 8 nucleotides line up with TRBD2. V was clipped by 6 bases and J by 9 bases; unmatched bases: 13. This CDR3 comprises 15 residues. Germline CDR1 is SGHTA and CDR2 is FQGTGA. CDR3 nucleotides: TGTGCCAGCAGTTCCCATCCAGCGGGAGTTGCTGAGCAGTTCTTC. Protein: CASSSHPAGVAEQFF.

In regard to this clone: Other DNA sequences in this specimen translate into the identical CDR3. This chain links TRBV28 with TRBJ1-5; D possibly corresponds to TRBD1 (5 bases). CDR1 and CDR2 (germline): MDHEN, SYDVKM. The CDR3 length is 15 residues. Between the trimmed V and J ends, which lost 3 bases and 1 base, there was a span of 10 bases. CDR3 loop: CASSLPGGSNQPQHF. CDR3 sequence (DNA): TGTGCCAGCAGTTTGCCGGGGGGAAGCAATCAGCCCCAGCATTTT.

This chain uses TRBV27 with TRBJ1-6; weak D call: TRBD1 (6 bases). The CDR3 has 14 amino acids. The V end lost 3 bases, the J end lost 10 bases, and 13 bases lay between the germline ends. CDR1 is MNHEY and CDR2 is SMNVEV in the germline V gene (reference sequence). The CDR3 DNA follows: TGTGCCAGCAGTTTCAGGGGCCCGCAGTCACCCCTCCACTTT. Its translation: CASSFRGPQSPLHF.

The chain uses TRBV7-9 and TRBJ1-6, with D possibly TRBD1 on 6 matching bases. The CDR3 extends over 15 amino acids. Trimming took 3 bases from V and 5 from J, leaving 11 bases between them. The germline V gene encodes CDR1 SEHNR and CDR2 FQNEAQ (reference sequence). The CDR3 protein is CASSFAQGNNSPLHF. CDR3 coding DNA: TGTGCCAGCAGCTTTGCGCAGGGGAATAATTCACCCCTCCACTTT.

V usage is TRBV7-8 and J usage is TRBJ2-1; a weak D match, TRBD2 (6 bases). V was clipped by 5 bases and J by 3 bases, with 8 bases between them. Germline loops: CDR1 SGHVS, CDR2 FQNEAQ. CDR3 length: 13 residues. CDR3 amino acids: CASSRGLYNEQFF. CDR3 nucleotide sequence: TGTGCCAGCAGCCGGGGACTCTACAATGAGCAGTTCTTC. The full variable domain, in which reference TRBV7-8 and TRBJ2-1 provide the parts outside the CDR3, is GAGVSQSPRYKVAKRGQDVALRCDPISGHVSLFWYQQALGQGPEFLTYFQNEAQLDKSGLPSDRFFAERPEGSVSTLKIQRTQQEDSAVYLCASSRGLYNEQFFGPGTRLTVL.

The V gene is TRBV28, the J gene TRBJ1-5, with no clear D. This CDR3 is built from 11 residues. V was trimmed by 7 bases and J by 5 bases, leaving 6 bases between them. Germline V gene data show CDR1 as MDHEN and CDR2 as SYDVKM. The CDR3 here is CASTSDQPQHF. DNA for the CDR3: TGTGCCAGCACCAGCGATCAGCCCCAGCATTTT.

This rearrangement joins TRBV4-3 to TRBJ2-5; D remains ambiguous. Trimming cost V 0 bases and J 3 bases, with 11 bases left between them. The germline gives CDR1 LGHNA, CDR2 YSLEER. This CDR3 is built from 15 residues. CDR3 amino acids: CASSQDANRKETQYF. The DNA for the CDR3 is TGCGCCAGCAGCCAAGATGCTAACAGAAAAGAGACCCAGTACTTC.

The chain couples TRBV7-3 to TRBJ2-2, with a tentative D call TRBD2 (5 bases). V lost 4 bases, J lost 1 base, and 7 bases lay in between. Looked up from germline, CDR1 is SGHTA and CDR2 is FQGTGA. This CDR3 spans 14 amino acids. Written as DNA, the CDR3 is TGTGCCAGCAGCTCCAGCGGGAACACCGGGGAGCTGTTTTTT. As protein: CASSSSGNTGELFF.

This clone was observed a few times. J is TRBJ2-5 and V is TRBV4-1, with TRBD2 matching over 10 bases. V shed 2 bases and J 1 base; nucleotides not matched to a gene: 10. The CDR3 covers 18 residues. CDR1 MGHRA and CDR2 YSYEKL come from the germline V gene. The CDR3 nucleotides read TGCGCCAGCAGCCAACGAGGTGGGGCTAGCGGGGGCCAAGAGACCCAGTACTTC. Translating gives CASSQRGGASGGQETQYF.

This chain connects TRBV9 to TRBJ1-1; D perhaps matches TRBD1 (5 bases). Germline CDR1 SGDLS, CDR2 YYNGEE. V shed 1 base and J shed 11 bases, with 18 bases lying between them. The CDR3 sequence is 14 residues long. The CDR3 DNA sequence: TGTGCCAGCAGCGTACAGGGCGGGAAAGAAGTGGCTTTCTTT. Its translation is CASSVQGGKEVAFF.

The V gene is TRBV7-2, the J gene TRBJ1-3; a possible D gene is TRBD1 (6 bases). V was cut by 5 bases and J by 0 bases, with 11 bases left in between. The CDR3 spans 15 residues. Germline CDR1 and CDR2: SGHTA and FQGNSA. CDR3 in DNA: TGTGCCAGCAGCCCGGGGGGGCTCTCTGGAAACACCATATATTTT. This translates into CASSPGGLSGNTIYF. The whole variable domain, remainder taken from reference TRBV7-2 and TRBJ1-3, is GAGVSQSPSNKVTEKGKDVELRCDPISGHTALYWYRQSLGQGLEFLIYFQGNSAPDKSGLPSDRFSAERTGGSVSTLTIQRTQQEDSAVYLCASSPGGLSGNTIYFGEGSWLTVV.

V and J are TRBV19 and TRBJ2-2; TRBD1 might be the D (6 bases). Germline loops: CDR1 LNHDA, CDR2 SQIVND (reference sequence). The CDR3 sequence is 16 residues long. The germline V and J ends were trimmed by 4 bases and 4 bases, with 16 bases remaining between them. CDR3 DNA sequence: TGTGCCAGTAGTACCCCGAGAACAGGGTCCACCGGGGAGCTGTTTTTT. This translates into CASSTPRTGSTGELFF.

V usage is TRBV7-6 and J usage is TRBJ2-5, with 8 nucleotides matching TRBD1. This CDR3 spans 12 amino acids. The V gene end was trimmed by 6 bases and the J gene end by 4 bases; junction bases not matched to a gene: 1. Germline V gene sequence: CDR1 SGHVS, CDR2 FNYEAQ. The chain's CDR3 is CASRTGVETQYF. For the CDR3, the DNA is TGTGCCAGCAGGACAGGGGTAGAGACCCAGTACTTC.